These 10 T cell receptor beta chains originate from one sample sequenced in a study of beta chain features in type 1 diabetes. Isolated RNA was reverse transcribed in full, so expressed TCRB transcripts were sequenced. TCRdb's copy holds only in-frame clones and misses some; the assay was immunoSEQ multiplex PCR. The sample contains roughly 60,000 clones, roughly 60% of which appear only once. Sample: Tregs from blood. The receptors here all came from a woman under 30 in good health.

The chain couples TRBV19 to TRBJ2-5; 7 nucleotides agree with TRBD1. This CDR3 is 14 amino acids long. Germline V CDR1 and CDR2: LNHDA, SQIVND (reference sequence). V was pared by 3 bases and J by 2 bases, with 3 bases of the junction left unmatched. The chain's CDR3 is CASSIGTAQETQYF. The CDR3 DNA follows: TGTGCCAGTAGTATTGGGACAGCGCAAGAGACCCAGTACTTC.

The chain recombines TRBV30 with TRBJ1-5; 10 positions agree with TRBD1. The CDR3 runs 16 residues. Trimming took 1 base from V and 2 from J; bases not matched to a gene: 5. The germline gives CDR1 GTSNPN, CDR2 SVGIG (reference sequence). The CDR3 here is CAWSGDRGAGNQPQHF. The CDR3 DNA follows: TGTGCCTGGAGTGGGGACAGGGGCGCGGGCAATCAGCCCCAGCATTTT.

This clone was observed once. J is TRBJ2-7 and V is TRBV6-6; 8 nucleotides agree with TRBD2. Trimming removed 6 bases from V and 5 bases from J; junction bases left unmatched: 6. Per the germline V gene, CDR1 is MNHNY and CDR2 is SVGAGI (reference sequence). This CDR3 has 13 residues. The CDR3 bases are TGTGCCAGCAGAACCGGGACTAGTAACGAGCAGTACTTC. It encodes CASRTGTSNEQYF.

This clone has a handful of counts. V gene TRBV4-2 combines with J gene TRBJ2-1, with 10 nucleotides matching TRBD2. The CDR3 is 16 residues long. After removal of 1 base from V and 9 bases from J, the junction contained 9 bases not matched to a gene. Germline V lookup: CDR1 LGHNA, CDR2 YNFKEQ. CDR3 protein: CASSQGGGLAGVEQFF. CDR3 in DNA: TGTGCCAGCAGCCAAGGAGGGGGTCTAGCGGGAGTTGAGCAGTTCTTC.

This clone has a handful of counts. The CDR3 DNA is TGTGCCAGTAGTCTTTGGACAGGGGGCTCCGAGCAGTACTTC. It translates to CASSLWTGGSEQYF. The genes are TRBV19 and TRBJ2-7, with 11 positions matching TRBD1. The germline gives CDR1 LNHDA, CDR2 SQIVND (reference sequence). The length of the CDR3 is 14 residues. J was trimmed by 6 bases and V by 5 bases; bases with no gene match: 6.

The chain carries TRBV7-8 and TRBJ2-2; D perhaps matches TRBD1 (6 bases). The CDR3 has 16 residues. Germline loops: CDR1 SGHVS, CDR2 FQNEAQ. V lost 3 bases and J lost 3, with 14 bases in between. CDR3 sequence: CASSFRTAWDTGELFF. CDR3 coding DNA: TGTGCCAGCAGCTTCAGGACAGCCTGGGACACCGGGGAGCTGTTTTTT.

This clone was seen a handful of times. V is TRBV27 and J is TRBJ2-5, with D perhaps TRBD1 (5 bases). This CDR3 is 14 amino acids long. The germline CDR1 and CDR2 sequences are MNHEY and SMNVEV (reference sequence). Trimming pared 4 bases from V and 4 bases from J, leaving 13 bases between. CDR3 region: CASSYAGRLETQYF. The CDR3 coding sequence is TGTGCCAGCAGTTATGCAGGGCGTCTAGAGACCCAGTACTTC.

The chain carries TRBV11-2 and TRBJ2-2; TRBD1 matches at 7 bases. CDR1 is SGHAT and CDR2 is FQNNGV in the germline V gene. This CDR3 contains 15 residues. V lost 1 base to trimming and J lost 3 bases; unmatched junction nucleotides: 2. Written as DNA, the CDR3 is TGTGCCAGCAGCTTAGGGGACAGAGACACCGGGGAGCTGTTTTTT. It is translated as CASSLGDRDTGELFF.

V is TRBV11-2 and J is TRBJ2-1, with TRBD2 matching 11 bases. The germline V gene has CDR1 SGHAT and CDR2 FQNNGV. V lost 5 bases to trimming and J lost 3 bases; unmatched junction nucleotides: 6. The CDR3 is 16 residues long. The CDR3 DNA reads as TGTGCCAGCAGCCCGCAACTAGCGGGAGTCTACAATGAGCAGTTCTTC. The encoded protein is CASSPQLAGVYNEQFF.

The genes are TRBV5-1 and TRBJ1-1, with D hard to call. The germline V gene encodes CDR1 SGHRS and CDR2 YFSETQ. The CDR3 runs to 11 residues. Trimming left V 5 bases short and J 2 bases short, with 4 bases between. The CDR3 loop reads CASSSNTEAFF. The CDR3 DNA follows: TGCGCCAGCAGTTCAAACACTGAAGCTTTCTTT.